What follows is one T cell receptor (beta chain) and its context. These data are taken from a study of blood T cell repertoires in COVID-19. Background on the study: Specimens from acute and convalescent COVID-19 originated in the United States, Italy and Spain. T cells, B-cell-depleted T cells, or PBMCs supplied cDNA or gDNA.

CDR1 is KGHDR and CDR2 is SFDVKD in the germline V gene. The CDR3 loop spans 11 amino acids. Trimming cost V 12 bases and J 7 bases, with 9 bases left between them. The table came from immunoSEQ multiplex PCR; TCRdb's copy has only in-frame clones and leaves some out. Of roughly 250,000 clones in the sample, roughly 84% were seen once. Sequencing was done on a sample of peripheral blood. V and J are TRBV24-1 and TRBJ1-6, with D perhaps TRBD1 (5 bases). The sequence derives from a man aged 45-65 years with active or convalescent COVID-19. CDR3 DNA: TGTGCCTGGAGGGGAAATTCACCCCTCCACTTT. This sequence encodes CAWRGNSPLHF.